Listed below are T cell receptor beta chains from one sample, sequenced in a study of T cells in Graves' hyperthyroidism and ophthalmopathy. A single record per CDR3 protein comes from TCRdb applying MiXCR to the multiplex PCR reads. The table shows under 650,000 distinct CDR3 sequences, with roughly 17% occurring only once. The sample was blood. The receptor source for this set is a woman aged 30 to 39 with Graves' hyperthyroidism. Each CDR3 is given with its conserved first and last residue. Fields, in order: D gene, clone size, V gene, J gene, CDR3 protein, CDR3 DNA. A D gene is named only where the DNA matches it firmly. Size tells how often a clone was seen (once, few, many) or the class of an expanded clone, and some rows leave it out.

TRBD1	many	TRBV20-1	TRBJ2-7	CSASSGQASEQYF	TGCAGTGCTAGTTCGGGACAGGCGTCCGAGCAGTACTTC
TRBD1	many	TRBV28	TRBJ1-5	CASSLSIPRKGARQPQHF	TGTGCCAGCAGTTTATCGATCCCAAGAAAGGGGGCAAGGCAGCCCCAGCATTTT
TRBD2	few	TRBV28	TRBJ2-7	CASSSDYGTSGTVGQYF	TGTGCCAGCAGTTCAGATTACGGGACTAGCGGGACCGTCGGGCAGTACTTC
TRBD1	many	TRBV11-3	TRBJ1-4	CASSYQGAKNEKLFF	TGTGCCAGCAGCTACCAGGGGGCAAAGAATGAAAAACTGTTTTTT
NA	NA	TRBV6-1	TRBJ2-7	CASSSPLGSGPSRGEQYF	TGTGCCAGCAGTTCCCCCCTAGGGAGCGGTCCATCACGCGGCGAGCAGTACTTC
NA	NA	TRBV4-1	TRBJ2-6	CASSQGNPSGANVLTF	TGCGCCAGCAGCCAAGGTAACCCCTCTGGGGCCAACGTCCTGACTTTC
TRBD1	many	TRBV18	TRBJ2-7	CASSPRDSRYEQYF	TGTGCCAGCTCACCACGGGACAGTCGGTACGAGCAGTACTTC
NA	many	TRBV19	TRBJ1-1	CASSIYTEAFF	TGTGCCAGCAGCATCTACACTGAAGCTTTCTTT
TRBD2	NA	TRBV13	TRBJ2-2	CASSLLAGYANTGELFF	TGTGCCAGCAGCTTATTAGCGGGATACGCGAACACCGGGGAGCTGTTTTTT
TRBD2	many	TRBV2	TRBJ2-1	CASSEPIAGYNEQFF	TGTGCCAGCAGTGAACCGATAGCGGGATACAATGAGCAGTTCTTC
TRBD1	many	TRBV27	TRBJ2-7	CASSSYDRVAEQYF	TGTGCCAGCAGTTCCTACGACAGGGTGGCCGAGCAGTACTTC
NA	many	TRBV28	TRBJ1-1	CASSEVALNTEAFF	TGTGCCAGCAGCGAGGTCGCCCTGAACACTGAAGCTTTCTTT
NA	once	TRBV19	TRBJ2-3	CASSIFRGDTRYF	TGTGCCAGTAGTATCTTCCGGGGAGATACGCGGTATTTT
NA	many	TRBV5-1	TRBJ2-5	CASSLTPDQETQYF	TGCGCCAGCAGCTTGACCCCGGACCAAGAGACCCAGTACTTC
TRBD1	many	TRBV2	TRBJ2-3	CASSRPGQGWTDTQYF	TGTGCCAGCAGTCGTCCGGGACAGGGCTGGACAGATACGCAGTATTTT
NA	few	TRBV5-1	TRBJ2-7	CASSLVPVGSSGEQYF	TGCGCCAGCAGCTTGGTACCCGTCGGGTCTTCAGGTGAGCAGTACTTC
NA	many	TRBV6-1	TRBJ1-5	CASRPTGLTQHF	TGTGCCAGCAGACCAACAGGATTGACCCAGCATTTT
TRBD2	NA	TRBV24-1	TRBJ2-1	CATSDPGRGEQFF	TGTGCCACCAGTGATCCCGGGAGGGGGGAGCAGTTCTTC
NA	many	TRBV28	TRBJ2-7	CASSLSLYEQYF	TGTGCCAGCAGCCTTAGCCTCTACGAGCAGTACTTC
NA	NA	TRBV30	TRBJ2-7	CAWSWKGGYEQYF	TGTGCCTGGAGTTGGAAGGGCGGGTACGAGCAGTACTTC
TRBD2	few	TRBV10-3	TRBJ2-4	CAISESSSGGGSAKNIQYF	TGTGCCATCAGTGAGTCAAGTTCGGGGGGGGGCTCAGCCAAAAACATTCAGTACTTC
TRBD1	many	TRBV3-1	TRBJ2-7	CASSPFGQVYEQYF	TGTGCCAGCAGCCCCTTCGGACAGGTCTACGAGCAGTACTTC
NA	many	TRBV6-1	TRBJ2-1	CASSEPGSGYNEQFF	TGTGCCAGCAGTGAACCGGGATCCGGTTACAATGAGCAGTTCTTC
NA	once	TRBV6-1	TRBJ2-2	CASSERGDNTGELFF	TGTGCCAGCAGTGAACGGGGCGATAACACCGGGGAGCTGTTTTTT
TRBD2	many	TRBV7-2	TRBJ2-5	CASSLGGVETQYF	TGTGCCAGCAGCTTGGGGGGGGTCGAGACCCAGTACTTC
TRBD1	many	TRBV20-1	TRBJ2-5	CSAREYQGASMGQETQYF	TGCAGTGCTAGAGAATATCAGGGGGCTTCGATGGGCCAAGAGACCCAGTACTTC
NA	NA	TRBV5-6	TRBJ2-7	CASNVDGGYEQYF	TGTGCCAGCAACGTAGACGGAGGCTACGAGCAGTACTTC
TRBD1	NA	TRBV7-7	TRBJ2-7	CASSIRTGASYEQYF	TGTGCTAGCAGCATACGGACAGGGGCCTCCTACGAGCAGTACTTC
NA	few	TRBV4-1	TRBJ2-3	CASSQELRGSATDTQYF	TGCGCCAGCAGCCAAGAACTCAGGGGATCTGCCACAGATACGCAGTATTTT
TRBD2	NA	TRBV5-4	TRBJ2-7	CAGSSRTSGSYEQYF	TGTGCCGGCAGCTCCCGGACTAGCGGGAGCTACGAGCAGTACTTC
TRBD1	few	TRBV28	TRBJ1-5	CASSHRDRGGQPQHF	TGTGCCAGCAGTCATCGGGACAGGGGAGGTCAGCCCCAGCATTTT
TRBD2	many	TRBV7-3	TRBJ2-1	CASSLEGTRPHEQFF	TGTGCCAGCAGCTTAGAAGGGACTAGGCCCCATGAGCAGTTCTTC
NA	many	TRBV27	TRBJ2-3	CASSLAYVGTDTQYF	TGTGCCAGCAGTTTAGCGTACGTTGGCACAGATACGCAGTATTTT
TRBD2	NA	TRBV15	TRBJ2-2	CATSRESGGHTGELFF	TGTGCCACCAGCAGAGAGAGCGGGGGACACACCGGGGAGCTGTTTTTT
TRBD2	many	TRBV27	TRBJ2-3	CASSLYVLAGVSDTQYF	TGTGCCAGCAGTTTGTACGTACTAGCGGGAGTCTCAGATACGCAGTATTTT
TRBD2	few	TRBV28	TRBJ2-7	CASIQLAGGLGEQYF	TGTGCCAGCATCCAATTAGCGGGAGGGTTGGGCGAGCAGTACTTC
NA	few	TRBV29-1	TRBJ2-3	CSVAVGIGTDTQYF	TGCAGCGTGGCTGTGGGTATCGGCACAGATACGCAGTATTTT
NA	NA	TRBV12-3/TRBV12-4	TRBJ2-7	CASSDLSDRSYEQYF	TGTGCCAGCAGTGATTTATCGGACAGATCCTACGAGCAGTACTTC
TRBD2	NA	TRBV18	TRBJ2-7	CASSPPSGITYEQYF	TGTGCCAGCTCACCACCTAGCGGGATTACCTACGAGCAGTACTTC
NA	NA	TRBV19	TRBJ1-1	CASSIVGGTEAFF	TGTGCCAGTAGTATAGTGGGCGGGACTGAAGCTTTCTTT
NA	many	TRBV7-9	TRBJ1-4	CASSRGDVGEKLFF	TGTGCCAGCAGCCGCGGCGATGTAGGAGAAAAACTGTTTTTT
TRBD1	many	TRBV12-3/TRBV12-4	TRBJ2-3	CASRSGQGADTQYF	TGTGCCAGCAGGTCCGGACAGGGGGCAGATACGCAGTATTTT